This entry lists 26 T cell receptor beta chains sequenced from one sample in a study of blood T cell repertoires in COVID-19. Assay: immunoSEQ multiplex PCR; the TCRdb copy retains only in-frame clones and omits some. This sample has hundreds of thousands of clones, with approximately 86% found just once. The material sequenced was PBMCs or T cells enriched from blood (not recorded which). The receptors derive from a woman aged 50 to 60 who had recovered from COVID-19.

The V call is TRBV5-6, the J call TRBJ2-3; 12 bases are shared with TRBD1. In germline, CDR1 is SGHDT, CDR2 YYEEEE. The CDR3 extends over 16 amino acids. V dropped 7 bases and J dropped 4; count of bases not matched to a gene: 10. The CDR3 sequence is CASRRGQGAYSDTQYF. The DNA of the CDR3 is TGTGCCAGCCGACGGGGACAGGGGGCGTATTCAGATACGCAGTATTTT.

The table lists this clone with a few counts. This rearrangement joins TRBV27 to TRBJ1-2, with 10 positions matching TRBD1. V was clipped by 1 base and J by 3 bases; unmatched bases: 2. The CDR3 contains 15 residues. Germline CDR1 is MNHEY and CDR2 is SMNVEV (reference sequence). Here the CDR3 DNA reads TGTGCCAGCAGTTTATTAGGGACAGGGGACTATGGCTACACCTTC. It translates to CASSLLGTGDYGYTF.

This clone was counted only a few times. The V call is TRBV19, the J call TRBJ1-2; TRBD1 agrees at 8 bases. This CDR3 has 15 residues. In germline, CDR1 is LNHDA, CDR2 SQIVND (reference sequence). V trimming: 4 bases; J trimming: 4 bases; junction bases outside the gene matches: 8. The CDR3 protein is CASSTIQGASYGYTF. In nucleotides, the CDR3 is TGTGCCAGTAGTACAATTCAGGGGGCGTCCTATGGCTACACCTTC. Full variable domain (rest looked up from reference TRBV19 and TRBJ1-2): DGGITQSPKYLFRKEGQNVTLSCEQNLNHDAMYWYRQDPGQGLRLIYYSQIVNDFQKGDIAEGYSVSREKKESFPLTVTSAQKNPTAFYLCASSTIQGASYGYTFGSGTRLTVV.

Here the CDR3 DNA reads TGTGCCAGCAGAGGTGGGGGCGAGTTCCACGAGCAGTACTTC. It is translated as CASRGGGEFHEQYF. V gene TRBV2 combines with J gene TRBJ2-7; D is possibly TRBD1 (6 bases). The length of the CDR3 is 14 residues. V shed 6 bases and J shed 5 bases, with 17 bases lying between them. Germline CDR1 is SNHLY and CDR2 is FYNNEI.

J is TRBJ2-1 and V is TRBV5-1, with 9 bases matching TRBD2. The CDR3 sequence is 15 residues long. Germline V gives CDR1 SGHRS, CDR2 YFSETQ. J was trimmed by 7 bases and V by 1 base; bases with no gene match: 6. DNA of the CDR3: TGCGCCAGCAGCTTGTCCGGGACTAGCAATAATGAGCAGTTCTTC. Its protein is CASSLSGTSNNEQFF.

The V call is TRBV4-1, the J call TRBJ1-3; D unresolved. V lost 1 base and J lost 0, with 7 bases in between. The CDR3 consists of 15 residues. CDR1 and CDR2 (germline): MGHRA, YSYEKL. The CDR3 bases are TGCGCCAGCAGCCAAGTTGGCTCCTCTGGAAACACCATATATTTT. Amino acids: CASSQVGSSGNTIYF.

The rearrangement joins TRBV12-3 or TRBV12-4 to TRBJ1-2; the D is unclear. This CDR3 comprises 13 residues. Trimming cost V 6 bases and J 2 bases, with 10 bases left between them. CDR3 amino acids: CASSLGNNYGYTF. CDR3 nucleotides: TGTGCCAGCAGCCTAGGTAACAACTATGGCTACACCTTC.

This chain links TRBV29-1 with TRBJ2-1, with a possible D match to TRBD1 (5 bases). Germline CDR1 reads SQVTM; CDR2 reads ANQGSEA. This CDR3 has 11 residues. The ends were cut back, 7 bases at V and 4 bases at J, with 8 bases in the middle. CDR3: CSGTRYNEQFF. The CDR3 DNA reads TGCAGCGGGACAAGGTACAATGAGCAGTTCTTC.

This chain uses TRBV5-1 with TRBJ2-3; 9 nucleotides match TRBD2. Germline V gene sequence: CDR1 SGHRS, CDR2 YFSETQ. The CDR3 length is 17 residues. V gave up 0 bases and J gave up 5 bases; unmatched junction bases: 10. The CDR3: CASSLEGSGSGGDTQYF. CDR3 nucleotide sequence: TGCGCCAGCAGCTTGGAGGGTAGCGGGAGCGGGGGAGATACGCAGTATTTT.

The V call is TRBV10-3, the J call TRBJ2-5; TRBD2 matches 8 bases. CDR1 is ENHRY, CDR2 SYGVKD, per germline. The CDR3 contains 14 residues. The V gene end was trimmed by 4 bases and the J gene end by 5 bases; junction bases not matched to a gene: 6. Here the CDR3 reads CAISVGAGVETQYF. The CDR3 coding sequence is TGTGCCATCAGTGTGGGAGCGGGAGTGGAGACCCAGTACTTC.

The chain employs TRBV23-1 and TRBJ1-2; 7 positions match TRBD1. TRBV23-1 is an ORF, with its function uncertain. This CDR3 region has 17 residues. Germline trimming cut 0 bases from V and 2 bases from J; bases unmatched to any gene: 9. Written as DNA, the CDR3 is TGCGCCAGCAGTCAATCGGGGGCCGACAGGGCCAACTATGGCTACACCTTC. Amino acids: CASSQSGADRANYGYTF.

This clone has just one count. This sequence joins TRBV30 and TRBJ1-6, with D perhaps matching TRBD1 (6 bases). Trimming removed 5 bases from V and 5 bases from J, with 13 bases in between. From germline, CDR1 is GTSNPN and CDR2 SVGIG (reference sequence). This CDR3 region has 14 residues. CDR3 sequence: CAWAGQLDNSPLHF. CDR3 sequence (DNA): TGTGCCTGGGCAGGACAGCTAGATAATTCACCCCTCCACTTT.

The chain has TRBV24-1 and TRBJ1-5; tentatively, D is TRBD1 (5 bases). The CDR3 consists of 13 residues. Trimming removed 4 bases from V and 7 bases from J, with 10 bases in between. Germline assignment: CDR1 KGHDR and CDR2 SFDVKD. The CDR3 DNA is TGTGCCACCAGTGACCCGGGGGGGCAGCCCCAGCATTTT. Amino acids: CATSDPGGQPQHF.

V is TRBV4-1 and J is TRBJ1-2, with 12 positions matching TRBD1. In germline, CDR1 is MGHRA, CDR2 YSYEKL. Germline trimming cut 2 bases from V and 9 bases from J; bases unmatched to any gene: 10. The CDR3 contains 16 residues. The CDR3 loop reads CASSQNTGTGGSSYTF. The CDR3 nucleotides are TGCGCCAGCAGCCAAAATACAGGGACAGGGGGCTCAAGCTACACCTTC.

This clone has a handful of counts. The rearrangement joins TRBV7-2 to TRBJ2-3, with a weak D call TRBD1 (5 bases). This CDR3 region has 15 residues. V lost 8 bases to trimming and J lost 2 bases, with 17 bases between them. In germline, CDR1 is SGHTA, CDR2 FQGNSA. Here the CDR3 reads CASAQEIATTDTQYF. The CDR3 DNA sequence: TGTGCCAGCGCACAGGAAATAGCAACCACAGATACGCAGTATTTT.

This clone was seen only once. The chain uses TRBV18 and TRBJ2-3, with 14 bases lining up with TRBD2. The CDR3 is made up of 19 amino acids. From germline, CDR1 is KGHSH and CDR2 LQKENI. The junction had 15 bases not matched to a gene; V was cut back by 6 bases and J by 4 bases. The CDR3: CASSQGPGTSGSIADTQYF. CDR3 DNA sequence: TGTGCCAGCTCTCAGGGTCCCGGGACTAGCGGGAGTATCGCAGATACGCAGTATTTT.

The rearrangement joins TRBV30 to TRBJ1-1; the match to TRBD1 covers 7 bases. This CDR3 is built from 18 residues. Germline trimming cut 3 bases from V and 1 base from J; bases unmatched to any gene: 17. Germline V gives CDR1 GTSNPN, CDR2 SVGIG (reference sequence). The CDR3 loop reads CAWSEKTGRTYSNTEAFF. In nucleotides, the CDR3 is TGTGCCTGGAGCGAGAAGACAGGGCGGACTTACTCGAACACTGAAGCTTTCTTT.

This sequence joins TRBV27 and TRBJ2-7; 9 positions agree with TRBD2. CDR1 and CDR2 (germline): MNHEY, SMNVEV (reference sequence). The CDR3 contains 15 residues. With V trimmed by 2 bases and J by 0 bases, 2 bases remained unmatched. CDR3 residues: CASSLIAGDSYEQYF. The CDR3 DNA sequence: TGTGCCAGCAGTTTAATAGCGGGAGACTCCTACGAGCAGTACTTC.

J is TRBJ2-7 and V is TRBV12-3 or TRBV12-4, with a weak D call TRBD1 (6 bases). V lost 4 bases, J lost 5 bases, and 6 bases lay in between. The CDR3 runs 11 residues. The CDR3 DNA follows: TGTGCCAGCAGTTACAGGGACGAGCAGTACTTC. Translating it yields CASSYRDEQYF.

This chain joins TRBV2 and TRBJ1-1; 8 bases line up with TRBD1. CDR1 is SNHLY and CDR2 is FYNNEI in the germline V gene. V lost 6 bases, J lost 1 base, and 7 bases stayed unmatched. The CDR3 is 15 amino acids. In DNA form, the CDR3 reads TGTGCCAGCAGAAAATGGACAGGGACGAACACTGAAGCTTTCTTT. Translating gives CASRKWTGTNTEAFF. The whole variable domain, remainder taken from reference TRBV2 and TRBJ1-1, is EPEVTQTPSHQVTQMGQEVILRCVPISNHLYFYWYRQILGQKVEFLVSFYNNEISEKSEIFDDQFSVERPDGSNFTLKIRSTKLEDSAMYFCASRKWTGTNTEAFFGQGTRLTVV.

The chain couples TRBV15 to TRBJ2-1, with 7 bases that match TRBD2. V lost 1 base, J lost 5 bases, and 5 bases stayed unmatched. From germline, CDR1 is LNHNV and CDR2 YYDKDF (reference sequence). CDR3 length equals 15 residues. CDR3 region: CATSRGPSGDNEQFF. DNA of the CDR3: TGTGCCACCAGCAGAGGCCCTAGCGGCGACAATGAGCAGTTCTTC.

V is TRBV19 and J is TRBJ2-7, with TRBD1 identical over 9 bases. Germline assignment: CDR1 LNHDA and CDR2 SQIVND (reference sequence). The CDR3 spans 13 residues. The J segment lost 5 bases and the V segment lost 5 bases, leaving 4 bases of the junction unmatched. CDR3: CASSLRQGDEQYF. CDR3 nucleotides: TGTGCCAGTAGTTTACGACAGGGGGACGAGCAGTACTTC.

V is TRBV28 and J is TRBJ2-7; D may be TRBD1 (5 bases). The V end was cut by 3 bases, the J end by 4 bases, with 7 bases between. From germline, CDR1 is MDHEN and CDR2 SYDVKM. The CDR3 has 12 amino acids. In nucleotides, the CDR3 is TGTGCCAGCAGTTTGACAGATTACGAGCAGTACTTC. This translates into CASSLTDYEQYF.

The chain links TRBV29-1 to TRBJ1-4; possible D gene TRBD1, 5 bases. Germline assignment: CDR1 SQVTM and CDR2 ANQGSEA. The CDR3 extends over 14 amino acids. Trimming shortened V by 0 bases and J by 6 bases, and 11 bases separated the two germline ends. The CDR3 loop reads CSVEDRTGYEKLFF. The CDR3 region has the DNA TGCAGCGTTGAAGATCGTACAGGCTATGAAAAACTGTTTTTT. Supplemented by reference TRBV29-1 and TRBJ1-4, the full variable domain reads SAVISQKPSRDICQRGTSLTIQCQVDSQVTMMFWYRQQPGQSLTLIATANQGSEATYESGFVIDKFPISRPNLTFSTLTVSNMSPEDSSIYLCSVEDRTGYEKLFFGSGTQLSVL.

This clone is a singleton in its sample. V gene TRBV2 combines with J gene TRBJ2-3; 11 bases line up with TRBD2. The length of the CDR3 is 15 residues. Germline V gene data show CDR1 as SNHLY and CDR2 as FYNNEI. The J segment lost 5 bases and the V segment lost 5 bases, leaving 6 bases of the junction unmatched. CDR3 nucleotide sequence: TGTGCCAGCAGTTTTCTAGCGGGAGGAGGAGATACGCAGTATTTT. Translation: CASSFLAGGGDTQYF.

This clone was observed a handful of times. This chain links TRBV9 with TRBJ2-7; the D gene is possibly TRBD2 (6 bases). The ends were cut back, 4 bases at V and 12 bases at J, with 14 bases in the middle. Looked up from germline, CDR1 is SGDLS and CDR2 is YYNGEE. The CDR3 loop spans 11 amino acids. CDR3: CASSFPTSSYF. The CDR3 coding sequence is TGTGCCAGCAGCTTCCCGACTAGTTCGTACTTC.